Below, 10 T cell receptor beta chains from the same sample are listed, as sequenced in a study of T-cell reconstitution after alpha-beta-depleted transplantation in children. It was with unique molecular identifiers that the TCRbeta library was prepared. MiXCR was run by TCRdb on the PCR reads, yielding one entry per CDR3 protein. The sample lists 44,000 or so distinct CDR3 sequences, 9.2% occurring once. Sequences were derived from PBMCs, mostly from graft donor cells, sampled 60 days after TCRalphabeta/CD19-depleted stem cell transplant. The source of these receptors is a male patient aged 2 to 10 who had a stem cell transplant for chronic granulomatous disease, so the T cells may come from the graft donor.

The chain joins TRBV11-2 to TRBJ2-1, with no clear D. Germline V gives CDR1 SGHAT, CDR2 FQNNGV. The CDR3 has 12 residues. V lost 5 bases to trimming and J lost 8 bases, with 10 bases between them. The DNA for the CDR3 is TGTGCCAGCAGCGTAGCAATCCATGAGCAGTTCTTC. This codes for CASSVAIHEQFF.

At least ten counts were recorded for this clonotype. At one of its ends the junction is not consistent with the germline gene, which may arise from a read error. The J gene is TRBJ2-1, the V gene TRBV11-2; TRBD2 matches at 8 bases. The germline gives CDR1 SGHAT, CDR2 FQNNGV. The CDR3 covers 12 residues. Here the CDR3 reads CASSPGGAGAIF. The CDR3 DNA reads TGTGCCAGCAGCCCGGGGGGGGCGGGGGCGATCTTC.

The table lists this clonotype with many counts. The chain employs TRBV29-1 and TRBJ2-1; the match to TRBD2 covers 9 bases. The CDR3 loop spans 14 amino acids. CDR1 and CDR2 (germline): SQVTM, ANQGSEA. After removal of 2 bases from V and 7 bases from J, the junction contained 6 bases not matched to a gene. The CDR3 loop is CSVEWLAGYNEQFF. The CDR3 region has the DNA TGCAGCGTTGAATGGCTAGCGGGATATAATGAGCAGTTCTTC.

In its sample, this clonotype was seen many times. The V gene is TRBV11-2, the J gene TRBJ2-2, with TRBD2 matching 7 bases. The CDR3 runs 15 residues. Germline trimming cut 5 bases from V and 2 bases from J; bases unmatched to any gene: 5. Germline V CDR1 and CDR2: SGHAT, FQNNGV. The CDR3 here is CASSSGTINTGELFF. The CDR3 DNA reads as TGTGCCAGCAGCAGCGGGACGATCAACACCGGGGAGCTGTTTTTT.

This clonotype appeared many times. The chain recombines TRBV20-1 with TRBJ2-1, with D perhaps matching TRBD2 (5 bases). This CDR3 comprises 15 residues. Between the trimmed V and J ends, which lost 7 bases and 3 bases, there was a span of 19 bases. CDR1 and CDR2 from the germline V gene are DFQATT and SNEGSKA (reference sequence). CDR3 bases: TGCAGTGGAGTGGAGGCGGTCTTAGGCTACAATGAGCAGTTCTTC. This gives the protein CSGVEAVLGYNEQFF.

This clonotype was counted only a few times. This chain links TRBV4-2 with TRBJ2-1, with 15 bases aligning to TRBD2. The CDR3 spans 16 residues. Germline V gene data show CDR1 as LGHNA and CDR2 as YNFKEQ. The ends lost 3 bases at V and 7 bases at J; junction bases unmatched: 4. CDR3 sequence reads: CASSHPGLAGGNEQFF. CDR3 coding DNA: TGTGCCAGCAGCCATCCCGGACTAGCGGGAGGGAATGAGCAGTTCTTC.

The chain recombines TRBV4-1 with TRBJ1-5; TRBD1 is a possible D gene (5 bases). CDR1 is MGHRA, CDR2 YSYEKL, per germline. CDR3 length: 15 amino acids. Trimming shortened V by 1 base and J by 2 bases, and 9 bases separated the two germline ends. The CDR3 protein is CASSQAIGGNQPQHF. CDR3 nucleotide sequence: TGCGCCAGCAGCCAAGCCATAGGGGGCAATCAGCCCCAGCATTTT.

The table lists this clonotype with many counts. CDR3 coding DNA: TGTGCCAGCAGCGCTCTAAATAGCAATCAGCCCCAGCATTTT. Amino acid sequence: CASSALNSNQPQHF. This chain connects TRBV6-5 to TRBJ1-5; D is ambiguous. Per germline, CDR1 MNHEY and CDR2 SVGAGI. V was pared by 6 bases and J by 0 bases, with 9 bases between. This CDR3 region has 14 residues.

The chain is built from TRBV20-1 and TRBJ2-5, with 7 positions matching TRBD2. The germline gives CDR1 DFQATT, CDR2 SNEGSKA (reference sequence). The trim removed 5 bases at V and 5 bases at J, leaving 8 bases unmatched. The CDR3 spans 13 residues. The CDR3 region is CSAEWEGGETQYF. In DNA, the CDR3 is TGCAGTGCTGAGTGGGAGGGAGGGGAGACCCAGTACTTC.

With regard to this clonotype: One base away lies a much larger clone, so this may be a sequencing read error. The V call is TRBV21-1, the J call TRBJ2-7; the table gives TRBD2 as D, unverified against the DNA. TRBV21-1 is deemed a pseudogene. The CDR3 contains 14 residues. CDR3 nucleotide sequence: TGTGCCAGCAGCGCGACAATGAGGGTCAGCGAGCAGTACTTC. Translation: CASSATMRVSEQYF.